The 21 T cell receptor beta chains given below trace back to one sample, sequenced in a study of blood T cell repertoires in COVID-19 (dated by TCRdb to 2018 to 2021). Library preparation employed the immunoSEQ multiplex PCR assay. TCRdb stores this immuneACCESS table with in-frame sequences only. Part of the clones is absent; in the studies checked, under half of the shortfall reflects unresolved V genes, and no reason is known for the rest. Here the sample has under 350,000 clones; approximately 83% occur a single time. The ten top clones hold roughly 4% of the sample. The sample was PBMCs or T cells enriched from blood (not recorded which). These receptors were obtained from a woman aged 40 to 50 with acute COVID-19.

CDR3 sequence (DNA): TGTGCCAGCAGCCATTCTTCTCCGGGACTAGCGGGAGGTATATCCCTCTACGAGCAGTACTTC. Its protein is CASSHSSPGLAGGISLYEQYF. J is TRBJ2-7 and V is TRBV14; TRBD2 agrees at 15 bases. This CDR3 contains 21 residues. Germline CDR1 SGHDN, CDR2 FVKESK. Unmatched junction bases numbered 18, after V lost 3 bases and J lost 3 bases.

The chain carries TRBV2 and TRBJ1-2; 7 nucleotides agree with TRBD1. Germline values: CDR1 SNHLY, CDR2 FYNNEI. V gave up 4 bases and J gave up 8 bases; unmatched junction bases: 4. This CDR3 spans 12 amino acids. CDR3: CASSGQGQGYTF. The CDR3 coding sequence is TGTGCCAGCAGTGGACAGGGTCAAGGCTACACCTTC.

The chain couples TRBV5-1 to TRBJ1-4; TRBD1 might be the D (6 bases). Germline-derived CDR1 and CDR2 are SGHRS and YFSETQ. Trimming took off 3 bases at V and 7 bases at J, with 16 bases between the two ends. The CDR3 is 15 residues long. CDR3 DNA: TGCGCCAGCAGCTCTGGCGTGGGGGCTGGTGAAAAACTGTTTTTT. It yields the protein CASSSGVGAGEKLFF.

V is TRBV2 and J is TRBJ1-5; 11 bases line up with TRBD1. This CDR3 comprises 15 residues. V was pared by 5 bases and J by 4 bases, with 4 bases of the junction left unmatched. Germline V CDR1 and CDR2: SNHLY, FYNNEI. The CDR3 loop is CASSPGTGGNQPQHF. The CDR3 DNA reads TGTGCCAGCAGTCCCGGGACAGGGGGAAATCAGCCCCAGCATTTT.

V and J are TRBV14 and TRBJ2-5; 12 bases fit TRBD2. CDR1 and CDR2 from the germline V gene are SGHDN and FVKESK. J gave up 1 base and V 4 bases, and 4 bases lay outside the gene matches. CDR3 length: 16 residues. The CDR3, as DNA: TGTGCCAGCAGCCTAAGGACTAGCGGGGCCCAAGAGACCCAGTACTTC. Protein: CASSLRTSGAQETQYF.

The rearrangement links TRBV5-3 to TRBJ2-1; 14 nucleotides agree with TRBD2. TRBV5-3 belongs to the ORF category, with a function that is uncertain. Losses at the gene ends were 0 bases for V and 4 bases for J; bases not matched to a gene: 18. The CDR3 contains 22 residues. CDR3 nucleotides: TGTGCCAGAAGCTTGGGACAAACCGGGACTAGCGGGAGTCGGGGTGGGTACAATGAGCAGTTCTTC. It specifies CARSLGQTGTSGSRGGYNEQFF.

This chain joins TRBV6-5 and TRBJ1-2; no clear D gene. V was trimmed by 6 bases and J by 5 bases, leaving 16 bases between them. CDR1 and CDR2 (germline): MNHEY, SVGAGI. The CDR3 length is 14 residues. In DNA form, the CDR3 reads TGTGCCAGCAGCGATAGACCCCCGGGGTATGGCTACACCTTC. Translating it yields CASSDRPPGYGYTF.

The V call is TRBV7-7, the J call TRBJ2-2; TRBD2 aligns across 7 bases. The CDR3 extends over 14 amino acids. Germline loops: CDR1 SSHAT, CDR2 FNYEAQ (reference sequence). In nucleotides, the CDR3 is TGTGCTAGCTCGGCTAGCGGAAACACCGGGGAGCTGTTTTTT. Translated, it gives CASSASGNTGELFF.

The chain recombines TRBV2 with TRBJ1-5; 9 nucleotides agree with TRBD1. Unmatched junction bases numbered 7, after V lost 8 bases and J lost 5 bases. This CDR3 is built from 14 residues. Germline V gene sequence: CDR1 SNHLY, CDR2 FYNNEI. The CDR3: CASCPGQGHQPQHF. The CDR3 DNA follows: TGTGCCAGCTGCCCGGGACAGGGTCATCAGCCCCAGCATTTT.

The chain recombines TRBV7-2 with TRBJ1-5; maybe TRBD1 (5 bases). The CDR3 runs 16 residues. V was clipped by 6 bases and J by 6 bases, with 21 bases between them. Per the germline V gene, CDR1 is SGHTA and CDR2 is FQGNSA. The CDR3 DNA reads TGTGCCAGCAGTCACGATTCCGGGGGAGACGGTCAGCCCCAGCATTTT. Amino acids: CASSHDSGGDGQPQHF.

The V call is TRBV5-1, the J call TRBJ2-2, with TRBD2 matching over 11 bases. Germline V gives CDR1 SGHRS, CDR2 YFSETQ. The CDR3 is 15 amino acids. V dropped 5 bases and J dropped 7; count of bases not matched to a gene: 7. This CDR3 is CASRQGLAVDGELFF. The CDR3 bases are TGCGCCAGCAGACAGGGACTAGCGGTGGACGGGGAGCTGTTTTTT.

The V gene is TRBV6-2 or TRBV6-3, the J gene TRBJ2-1; 10 bases align to TRBD2. The CDR3 length is 15 residues. Trimming removed 5 bases from V and 4 bases from J; junction bases left unmatched: 5. Germline assignment: CDR1 MNHEY and CDR2 SVGEGT. CDR3 bases: TGTGCCAGCAGTGAGCTAGCGGGGGCATACAATGAGCAGTTCTTC. Amino acid sequence: CASSELAGAYNEQFF.

This clone was observed a single time. The chain joins TRBV3-1 (or the pseudogene TRBV3-2) to TRBJ1-1, with D perhaps matching TRBD1 (5 bases). The germline V and J ends were trimmed by 1 base and 1 base, with 7 bases remaining between them. CDR1 and CDR2 (germline): LGHDT, YNNKEL (reference sequence). The CDR3 runs to 14 residues. CDR3 DNA sequence: TGTGCCAGCAGCCAAGCAACAGGGAACACTGAAGCTTTCTTT. Translating it yields CASSQATGNTEAFF.

The CDR3, as DNA: TGTGCCAGCAGCTTAGTAGCGGGGTCTGCCACCGGGGAGCTGTTTTTT. Encoded protein: CASSLVAGSATGELFF. J is TRBJ2-2 and V is TRBV7-2, with 8 bases identical to TRBD2. Germline V gene sequence: CDR1 SGHTA, CDR2 FQGNSA. This CDR3 comprises 16 residues. V shed 1 base and J 4 bases; nucleotides not matched to a gene: 5.

The chain recombines TRBV21-1 with TRBJ2-1; TRBD1, as called in the table, went unchecked against the DNA. TRBV21-1 is a listed pseudogene. The CDR3 consists of 14 residues. DNA of the CDR3: TGTGCCAGCAGCAGCGGACAGGGGAGGAATGAGCAGTTCTTC. It is translated as CASSSGQGRNEQFF.

V usage is TRBV23-1 and J usage is TRBJ1-2, with TRBD1 identical over 7 bases. TRBV23-1 is filed as an ORF, its function uncertain. Unmatched junction bases numbered 12, after V lost 5 bases and J lost 3 bases. The CDR3 extends over 16 amino acids. The CDR3 bases are TGCGCCAGCAGTTTGTGTGAGGGGGCGATCGACTATGGCTACACCTTC. The encoded protein is CASSLCEGAIDYGYTF.

The V and J genes are TRBV5-4 and TRBJ2-3; 8 nucleotides line up with TRBD2. Per the germline V gene, CDR1 is SGHNT and CDR2 is YYREEE (reference sequence). This CDR3 spans 18 amino acids. The J segment lost 5 bases and the V segment lost 1 base, leaving 15 bases of the junction unmatched. CDR3: CASSLSRGTGGLGDTQYF. The DNA for the CDR3 is TGTGCCAGCAGCTTGAGTCGTGGAACGGGGGGGCTTGGAGATACGCAGTATTTT.

V usage is TRBV20-1 and J usage is TRBJ2-1; D remains ambiguous. The germline V and J ends were trimmed by 3 bases and 7 bases, with 7 bases remaining between them. Germline lookup yields CDR1 DFQATT and CDR2 SNEGSKA (reference sequence). This CDR3 has 11 amino acids. The CDR3 DNA is TGCAGTGCTAGTATCACTAATGAGCAGTTCTTC. It yields the protein CSASITNEQFF.

The chain recombines TRBV6-5 with TRBJ2-4; 10 bases fit TRBD2. J lost 5 bases, V lost 7 bases, and 5 bases had no gene match. The length of the CDR3 is 14 residues. CDR1 MNHEY and CDR2 SVGAGI come from the germline V gene. The CDR3 nucleotides read TGTGCCAGCACCATGACTAGCGGGCAAAACATTCAGTACTTC. Translation: CASTMTSGQNIQYF.

The chain combines TRBV5-5 with TRBJ2-2; 11 bases map to TRBD1. From germline, CDR1 is SGHKS and CDR2 YYEKEE (reference sequence). The trim removed 10 bases at V and 4 bases at J, leaving 3 bases unmatched. This CDR3 region has 13 residues. This CDR3 is CAGTGGPTGELFF. The CDR3 DNA is TGTGCCGGGACAGGGGGGCCCACCGGGGAGCTGTTTTTT.

The chain uses TRBV6-2 or TRBV6-3 and TRBJ1-1, with 11 nucleotides matching TRBD1. With 1 base clipped from V and 6 bases from J, the junction kept 10 bases outside the gene matches. The CDR3 length is 17 residues. Germline V CDR1 and CDR2: MNHEY, SVGEGT. In DNA form, the CDR3 reads TGTGCCAGCAGTTACTTGAGGACAGGGGGCAGAGTGGCTGAAGCTTTCTTT. Translation gives CASSYLRTGGRVAEAFF.